Sequencing of this T cell receptor beta chain was carried out in a study of response to subunit inactivated influenza vaccine. TCRdb redid the calling of the RT-PCR reads with MiXCR, one entry per CDR3 protein. The sample consists of about 650,000 distinct CDR3 sequences, approximately 15% of them appearing once. This CDR3 spans 15 amino acids. V gave up 6 bases and J gave up 5 bases, with 23 bases separating them. The germline V gene encodes CDR1 DFQATT and CDR2 SNEGSKA (reference sequence). The rearrangement links TRBV20-1 to TRBJ2-7; D is ambiguous. This clonotype was obtained from a man aged 45-65 years who received an inactivated influenza vaccine. The sample consisted of PBMCs from blood, taken about 12 days after vaccination. The CDR3 region is CSAKKYMVVNDEQYF. CDR3 coding DNA: TGCAGTGCCAAAAAGTACATGGTCGTAAACGACGAGCAGTACTTC.